This entry is about one T cell receptor (beta chain). Its antigen is still unknown. V lost 2 bases and J 4 bases, leaving 9 bases between the germline ends. The CDR3 spans 14 residues. Germline V CDR1 and CDR2: MNHNY, SVGAGI (reference sequence). Produced via immunoSEQ multiplex PCR; TCRdb's table is partial and in-frame only. This table holds some 140,000 clones, approximately 89% found once. While the first cohort had around 700 subjects, the donors belonged to the separate validation cohort of over a hundred subjects. The sample originates from a study of cytomegalovirus exposure and HLA in healthy donors. Study in general: The 130 or so validation repertoires, a later analysis reported, used the same platform as the roughly 650 repertoires from the first cohort.

Study results and caveats: Cytomegalovirus status was reportedly diagnosed by the classifier with high sensitivity and specificity. There were approximately 150 TCR beta chains listed as cytomegalovirus-associated.

This chain connects TRBV6-6 to TRBJ2-1; D might be TRBD1 (5 bases). The source is a woman between 18 and 29 years old in good health and CMV-seropositive. The sequenced sample consisted of PBMCs. The CDR3: CASSYQTEYNEQFF. CDR3 DNA: TGTGCCAGCAGTTACCAGACAGAGTACAATGAGCAGTTCTTC.